The present T cell receptor beta chain was sequenced within a study of T cell changes during pregnancy in multiple sclerosis (dated by TCRdb to between 2018 and 2020). In terms of the full investigation: The study examined how the T cell repertoire changed over the course of pregnancy in women with multiple sclerosis.

For CDR1 and CDR2, the germline V gene lists SGHRS and YFSETQ. The trim is 5 bases for V and 6 bases for J, with a gap of 14 bases between the germline ends. From the cysteine through the phenylalanine, the CDR3 covers 14 amino acids. Of the read, only the CDR3 DNA is kept; its 42 bases are in frame from base 1. The protocol used for the library was the immunoSEQ multiplex PCR assay. TCRdb provides this immuneACCESS table in a form limited to in-frame rearrangements. Some clones are lacking; in checked studies, under half of them reflect an unresolved V gene, and why the rest are absent is not known. Counted in this sample were tens of thousands of clones; around 90% of them appeared once. The ten top clones hold around 0.4% of the sample. This clone showed up just a few times. The antigen this receptor binds is unknown. Per-nucleotide qualities are absent, and no much larger clonotype sits a single base away.

This receptor was obtained from a female donor in good health, enrolled as a control in a pregnancy study. The chain joins TRBV5-1 to TRBJ1-4, with TRBD1 perhaps the D gene, on 5 matching bases. The sample was CD4+ T cells from peripheral blood mononuclear cells, taken after pregnancy. CDR3 reads: CASSMTRGDEKLFF. Read as DNA, the sequence is TGCGCCAGCAGTATGACCCGGGGGGATGAAAAACTGTTTTTT.